This paragraph reports one T cell receptor beta chain. These data belong to a study of technical replicates of blood from a handful of donors. TCRdb keeps only in-frame clones here, not all; method: immunoSEQ multiplex PCR. The table records 70,000 to 85,000 clones, about 97% of them present only once. The CDR3 is 17 amino acids. V was shortened by 4 bases and J by 0 bases, with 16 bases between the two germline ends. Germline V gives CDR1 MGHRA, CDR2 YSYEKL. The chain couples TRBV4-1 to TRBJ1-3; a possible D gene is TRBD1 (6 bases). The source material was T cells isolated from PBMCs. This receptor was identified in a human donor in good health. CDR3 protein: CASSRLGYRDSGNTIYF. CDR3 DNA sequence: TGCGCCAGCAGCCGCCTCGGGTACAGGGACTCTGGAAACACCATATATTTT.